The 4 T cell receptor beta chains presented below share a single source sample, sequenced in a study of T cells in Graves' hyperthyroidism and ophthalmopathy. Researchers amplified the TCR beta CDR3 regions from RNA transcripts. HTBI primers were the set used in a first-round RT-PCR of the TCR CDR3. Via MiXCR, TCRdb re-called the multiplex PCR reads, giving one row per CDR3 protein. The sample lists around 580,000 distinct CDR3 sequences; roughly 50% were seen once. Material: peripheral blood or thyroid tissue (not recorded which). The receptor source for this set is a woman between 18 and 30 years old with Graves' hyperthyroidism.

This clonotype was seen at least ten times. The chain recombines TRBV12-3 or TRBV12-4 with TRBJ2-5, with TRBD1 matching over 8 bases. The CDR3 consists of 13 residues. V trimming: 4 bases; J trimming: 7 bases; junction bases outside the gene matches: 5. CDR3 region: CASSWTGKGTQYF. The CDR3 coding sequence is TGTGCCAGCAGTTGGACAGGGAAGGGGACCCAGTACTTC.

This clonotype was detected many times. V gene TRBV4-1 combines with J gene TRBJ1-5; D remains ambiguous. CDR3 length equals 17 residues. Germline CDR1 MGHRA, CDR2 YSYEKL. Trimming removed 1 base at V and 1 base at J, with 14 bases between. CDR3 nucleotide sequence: TGCGCCAGCAGCCAAGGGAATGGCGGCGGGAGCAATCAGCCCCAGCATTTT. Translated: CASSQGNGGGSNQPQHF.

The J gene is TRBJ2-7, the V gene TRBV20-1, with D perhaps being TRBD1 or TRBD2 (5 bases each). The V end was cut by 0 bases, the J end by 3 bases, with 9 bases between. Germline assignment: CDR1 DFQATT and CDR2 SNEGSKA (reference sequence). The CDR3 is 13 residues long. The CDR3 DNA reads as TGCAGTGCTAGAGAGGCTGGGGGCTACGAGCAGTACTTC. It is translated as CSAREAGGYEQYF.

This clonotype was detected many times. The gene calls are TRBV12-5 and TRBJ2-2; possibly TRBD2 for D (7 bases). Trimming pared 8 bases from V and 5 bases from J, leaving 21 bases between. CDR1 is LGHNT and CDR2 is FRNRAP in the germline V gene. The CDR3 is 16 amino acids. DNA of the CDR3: TGTGCTAGTAGTTCGGGTTTGAGCGGGACAACCGGGGAGCTGTTTTTT. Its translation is CASSSGLSGTTGELFF.